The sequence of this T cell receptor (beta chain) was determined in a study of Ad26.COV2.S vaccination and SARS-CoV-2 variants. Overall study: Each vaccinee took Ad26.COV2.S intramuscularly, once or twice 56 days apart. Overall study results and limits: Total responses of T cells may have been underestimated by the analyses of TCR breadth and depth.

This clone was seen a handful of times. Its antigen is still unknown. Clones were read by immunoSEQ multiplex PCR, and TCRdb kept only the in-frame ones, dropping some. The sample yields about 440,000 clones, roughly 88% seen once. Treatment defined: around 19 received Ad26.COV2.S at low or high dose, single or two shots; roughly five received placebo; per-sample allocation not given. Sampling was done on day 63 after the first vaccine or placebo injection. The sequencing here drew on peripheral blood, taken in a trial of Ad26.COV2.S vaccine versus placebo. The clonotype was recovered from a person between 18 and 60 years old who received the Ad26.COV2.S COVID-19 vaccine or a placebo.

The CDR3 reads CASSQGQGYEKLFF. The CDR3, as DNA: TGCGCCAGCAGCCAGGGACAGGGGTATGAAAAACTGTTTTTT. V is TRBV4-1 and J is TRBJ1-4, with TRBD1 identical over 10 bases. The germline CDR1 and CDR2 sequences are MGHRA and YSYEKL. V trimming: 3 bases; J trimming: 6 bases; junction bases outside the gene matches: 1. The length of the CDR3 is 14 residues.